This T cell receptor beta chain was sequenced in a study of T cells after yellow fever vaccination. TCRdb reprocessed the 5' RACE reads with MiXCR, giving one entry per CDR3 protein. The table records about 230,000 distinct CDR3 sequences, 6% to 8% of them present only once. In this sample, this clonotype turned up many times. Germline V gives CDR1 SGHRS, CDR2 YFSETQ. Trimming stripped 0 bases from V and 0 bases from J, with 8 bases between. This CDR3 contains 15 residues. The TCR comes from a man aged 30 to 45 who received the YFV17D yellow fever vaccine. The rearrangement uses TRBV5-1 and TRBJ2-3; tentatively, D is TRBD1 (5 bases). Specimen: CD4+ T cells sorted from PBMCs, collected on the day of the yellow fever booster vaccination. DNA for the CDR3: TGCGCCAGCAGCTTGGAAGGGGCCAGCACAGATACGCAGTATTTT. The encoded protein is CASSLEGASTDTQYF. The complete variable domain, with remaining parts taken from reference TRBV5-1 and TRBJ2-3, reads KAGVTQTPRYLIKTRGQQVTLSCSPISGHRSVSWYQQTPGQGLQFLFEYFSETQRNKGNFPGRFSGRQFSNSRSEMNVSTLELGDSALYLCASSLEGASTDTQYFGPGTRLTVL.